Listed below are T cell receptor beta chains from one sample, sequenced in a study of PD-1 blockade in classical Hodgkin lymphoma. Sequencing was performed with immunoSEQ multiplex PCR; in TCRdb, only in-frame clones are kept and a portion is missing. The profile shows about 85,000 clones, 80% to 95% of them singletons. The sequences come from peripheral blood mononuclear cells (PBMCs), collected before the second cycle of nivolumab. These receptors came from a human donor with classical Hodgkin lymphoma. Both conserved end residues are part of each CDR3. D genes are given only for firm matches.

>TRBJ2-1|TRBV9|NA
TGTGCCAGCAGCGTAGGAACGAGTGGTCCGGTAGGCAATGAGCAGTTCTTC
CASSVGTSGPVGNEQFF
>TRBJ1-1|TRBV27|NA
TGTGCCAGCTCCAGGGCGAACACTGAAGCTTTCTTT
CASSRANTEAFF
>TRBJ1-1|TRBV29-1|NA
TGCAGCGTGCTTCGGGGAGCTTTTGAAGCTTTCTTT
CSVLRGAFEAFF
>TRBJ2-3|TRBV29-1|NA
TGCAGCGGGGAATGGGGAGATACGCAGTATTTT
CSGEWGDTQYF
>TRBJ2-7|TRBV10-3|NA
TGTGCCATCAGTCTGCAGGGAGGAGAATACGAGCAGTACTTC
CAISLQGGEYEQYF
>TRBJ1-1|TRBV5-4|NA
TGTGCCAGCAGCCCGGACGGTTCTGAAGCTTTCTTT
CASSPDGSEAFF
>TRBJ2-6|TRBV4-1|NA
TGCGCCAGCAGCCAAGAAGGAACGTCAGGGGCCAACGTCCTGACTTTC
CASSQEGTSGANVLTF
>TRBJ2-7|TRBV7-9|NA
TGTGCCAGCAGCCCCCCCCCGCGGTGGGGCCACGAGCAGTACTTC
CASSPPPRWGHEQYF
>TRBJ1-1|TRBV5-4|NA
TGTGCCAGCAGCTTTGACGGGAGGAACACTGAAGCTTTCTTT
CASSFDGRNTEAFF
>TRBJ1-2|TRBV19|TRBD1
TGTGCCAGTAGTATTACCAGGGGGCTTGGGGGCTATGGCTACACCTTC
CASSITRGLGGYGYTF